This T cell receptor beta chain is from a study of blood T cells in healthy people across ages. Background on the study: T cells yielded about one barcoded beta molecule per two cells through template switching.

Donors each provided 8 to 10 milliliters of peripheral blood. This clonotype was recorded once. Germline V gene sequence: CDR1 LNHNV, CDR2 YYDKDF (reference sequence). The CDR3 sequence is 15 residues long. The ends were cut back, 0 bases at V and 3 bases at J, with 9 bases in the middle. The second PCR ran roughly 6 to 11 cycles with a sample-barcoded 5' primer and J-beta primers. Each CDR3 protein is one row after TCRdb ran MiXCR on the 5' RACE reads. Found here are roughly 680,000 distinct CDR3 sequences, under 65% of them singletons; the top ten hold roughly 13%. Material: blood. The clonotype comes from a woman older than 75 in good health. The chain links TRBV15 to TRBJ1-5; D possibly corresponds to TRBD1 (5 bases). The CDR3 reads CATSRDGADNQPQHF. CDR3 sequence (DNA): TGTGCCACCAGCAGAGACGGGGCGGACAATCAGCCCCAGCATTTT.